The 18 T cell receptor beta chains below come from one sample, sequenced in a study of spatial heterogeneity in lung cancer. General study points: How many expanded intratumoral alpha and beta TCRs were present tracked the tumor mutation count, which was a count of nonsynonymous mutations.

The antigens these receptors bind are not known. TCRdb re-called the 5' RACE reads through MiXCR, storing one row per CDR3 protein. The data hold approximately 7,100 distinct CDR3 sequences, with over 9.5% observed a single time. Time point defined: sample taken at primary tumor resection. The starting material was lung tumor tissue, obtained at surgery. These receptors were obtained from a male donor with early-stage non-small cell lung cancer.

This clonotype appeared many times. This beta chain was picked up by a library intended for alpha chains and is off target, so its count carries little meaning. V gene TRBV7-9 combines with J gene TRBJ2-1, with TRBD1 as a possible D gene (6 bases). There are 16 residues in the CDR3. Trimming pared 5 bases from V and 0 bases from J, leaving 14 bases between. In germline, CDR1 is SEHNR, CDR2 FQNEAQ (reference sequence). CDR3 amino acids: CASSPRDTSSYNEQFF. Written as DNA, the CDR3 is TGTGCCAGCAGCCCCCGGGACACAAGCTCCTACAATGAGCAGTTCTTC.

Comments on this clonotype: This beta chain is an off-target read within a library intended for alpha chains, so its frequency means little. The chain carries TRBV4-3 and TRBJ1-1, with unresolved D. The germline V gene encodes CDR1 LGHNA and CDR2 YSLEER. CDR3 length: 14 residues. V shed 5 bases and J shed 6 bases, with 16 bases lying between them. CDR3 amino acids: CASSEDDGRAEAFF. In DNA form, the CDR3 reads TGCGCCAGCAGCGAGGACGATGGCCGGGCTGAAGCTTTCTTT.

With respect to this clonotype: The library was built for alpha chains, so this beta chain is an off-target read and its size means little. This chain connects TRBV29-1 to TRBJ1-1, with D possibly TRBD1 on 6 matching bases. Germline V gene sequence: CDR1 SQVTM, CDR2 ANQGSEA. V lost 7 bases and J lost 2, with 14 bases in between. This CDR3 is 13 amino acids long. As DNA, the CDR3 is TGCAGCGCGCGAGGGGGAGGAAACACTGAAGCTTTCTTT. This encodes CSARGGGNTEAFF. The whole variable domain, remainder taken from reference TRBV29-1 and TRBJ1-1, is SAVISQKPSRDICQRGTSLTIQCQVDSQVTMMFWYRQQPGQSLTLIATANQGSEATYESGFVIDKFPISRPNLTFSTLTVSNMSPEDSSIYLCSARGGGNTEAFFGQGTRLTVV.

This clonotype was picked up many times. This beta chain came through as a stray read in a library set up for alpha chains, and its size says little. The chain employs TRBV18 and TRBJ1-4, with D possibly matching TRBD1 (6 bases). From germline, CDR1 is KGHSH and CDR2 LQKENI. Trimming cost V 3 bases and J 6 bases, with 14 bases left between them. The CDR3 loop spans 15 amino acids. This CDR3 is CASSPRRGTDEKLFF. The CDR3 DNA follows: TGTGCCAGCTCACCCCGAAGGGGGACGGATGAAAAACTGTTTTTT.

Details on this clonotype: Since the library was made to target alpha chains, this beta chain is a stray read and its abundance is not meaningful. The chain has TRBV4-1 and TRBJ2-7; TRBD2 matches 9 bases. This CDR3 is built from 17 residues. Germline loops: CDR1 MGHRA, CDR2 YSYEKL. With 3 bases clipped from V and 2 bases from J, the junction kept 11 bases outside the gene matches. The CDR3 coding sequence is TGCGCCAGCAGCCAGGCTATCGTGGCTAGCGGGACCTACGAGCAGTACTTC. The encoded protein is CASSQAIVASGTYEQYF.

This clonotype is medium-sized by share. This beta chain represents an off-target read in a library built for alpha chains; its size is of limited meaning. The V gene is TRBV18, the J gene TRBJ2-7; 8 positions agree with TRBD1. Germline CDR1 reads KGHSH; CDR2 reads LQKENI. The CDR3 consists of 13 residues. J was trimmed by 6 bases and V by 6 bases; bases with no gene match: 7. In DNA, the CDR3 is TGTGCCAGCTCGCTGGACAGGGCACGCGAGCAGTACTTC. It is translated as CASSLDRAREQYF.

This clonotype was counted at least ten times. Little can be read into the size of this beta chain, an off-target read in a library designed for alpha chains. J is TRBJ2-7 and V is TRBV20-1; D gene unclear. Germline-derived CDR1 and CDR2 are DFQATT and SNEGSKA (reference sequence). V shed 1 base and J shed 4 bases, with 11 bases lying between them. CDR3 length equals 13 residues. This chain's CDR3 is CSARAERGYEQYF. CDR3 DNA sequence: TGCAGTGCTAGAGCGGAGCGTGGGTACGAGCAGTACTTC.

This clonotype was seen at least ten times. Within a library made for alpha chains, this beta chain is off target, and its count is uninformative. The V and J genes are TRBV20-1 and TRBJ2-7; unclear D gene. The ends were cut back, 5 bases at V and 10 bases at J, with 21 bases in the middle. Germline V gene lookup returns CDR1 DFQATT and CDR2 SNEGSKA (reference sequence). This CDR3 region has 13 residues. The CDR3 DNA is TGCAGTGCTTTAGTAATCCCCCAGTTAGTTCAGTACTTC. It is translated as CSALVIPQLVQYF.

In this sample, this clonotype is medium-sized. For a library built for alpha chains, this beta chain is a stray read; little rests on its size. The rearrangement joins TRBV18 to TRBJ2-3, with no clear D. The CDR3 sequence is 12 residues long. Germline CDR1 reads KGHSH; CDR2 reads LQKENI. Trimming stripped 8 bases from V and 6 bases from J, with 12 bases between. The CDR3 DNA sequence: TGTGCCAGCCTAGGAGTGGAGGATACGCAGTATTTT. This codes for CASLGVEDTQYF.

For this clonotype: The library was prepared for alpha chains; this beta chain is a stray read, so its frequency means little. This chain uses TRBV5-8 with TRBJ2-1; 11 nucleotides match TRBD2. Trimming took 4 bases from V and 7 from J; bases not matched to a gene: 7. This CDR3 is 15 amino acids long. The germline V gene has CDR1 SGHTS and CDR2 YDEGEE. Here the CDR3 DNA reads TGTGCCAGCAGCGGGATACGGACTAGCGGGAATGAGCAGTTCTTC. Translation: CASSGIRTSGNEQFF.

In its sample, this clonotype was seen many times. Little can be read into the size of this beta chain, an off-target read in a library designed for alpha chains. The chain recombines TRBV5-1 with TRBJ2-7; D possibly corresponds to TRBD1 (6 bases). Per the germline V gene, CDR1 is SGHRS and CDR2 is YFSETQ. The CDR3 covers 14 residues. The germline V and J ends were trimmed by 3 bases and 2 bases, with 12 bases remaining between them. The CDR3 is CASSSGVRPYEQYF. CDR3 nucleotide sequence: TGCGCCAGCAGCTCAGGGGTAAGACCCTACGAGCAGTACTTC.

This clonotype was detected many times. Because this beta chain is a stray read in a library intended to capture alpha chains, its abundance should not be given much weight. The chain employs TRBV11-3 and TRBJ2-3; no clear D. The length of the CDR3 is 13 residues. Trimming cost V 1 base and J 5 bases, with 7 bases left between them. Germline CDR1 reads SGHNT; CDR2 reads YENEEA. The CDR3 here is CASSLGDQDTQYF. In DNA, the CDR3 is TGTGCCAGCAGCTTAGGGGATCAAGATACGCAGTATTTT.

This clonotype was counted at least ten times. Because this beta chain is a stray read in a library intended to capture alpha chains, its abundance should not be given much weight. Here the CDR3 DNA reads TGTGCCAGCAGCCCAAACCACCGACTAGCAGGAGAGACCCAGTACTTC. Encoded protein: CASSPNHRLAGETQYF. The chain recombines TRBV7-2 with TRBJ2-5; 7 nucleotides line up with TRBD2. Germline V lookup: CDR1 SGHTA, CDR2 FQGNSA. J was trimmed by 4 bases and V by 5 bases; bases with no gene match: 13. The CDR3 has 16 amino acids.

As regards this clonotype: The library was prepared for alpha chains; this beta chain is a stray read, so its frequency means little. This CDR3 reads CAISESGTGGQRYF. The CDR3, as DNA: TGTGCCATCAGTGAGTCAGGGACAGGGGGCCAGCGGTACTTC. The chain carries TRBV10-3 and TRBJ2-7, with TRBD1 matching 12 bases. Germline assignment: CDR1 ENHRY and CDR2 SYGVKD. The J segment lost 12 bases and the V segment lost 0 bases, leaving 6 bases of the junction unmatched. CDR3 length: 14 amino acids.

With respect to this clonotype: This beta chain lies outside the target of a library built for alpha chains; its clone size means little. The chain is built from TRBV3-1 and TRBJ1-2; D is perhaps TRBD1 (5 bases). Between the trimmed V and J ends, which lost 2 bases and 4 bases, there was a span of 17 bases. The V gene's germline CDR1 is LGHDT and CDR2 YNNKEL (reference sequence). The CDR3 is made up of 16 amino acids. The CDR3 loop is CASSQSPRGGTYGYTF. CDR3 sequence (DNA): TGTGCCAGCAGCCAATCCCCCCGGGGAGGGACCTATGGCTACACCTTC.

This clonotype was picked up many times. With the library built for alpha chains, this beta chain is off target and its frequency is not meaningful. The chain combines TRBV5-1 with TRBJ2-7, with D tentatively TRBD2 (6 bases). Germline CDR1 and CDR2: SGHRS and YFSETQ. This CDR3 is 15 amino acids long. With 0 bases removed from V and 0 bases from J, the gap between germline ends came to 10 bases. The CDR3 coding sequence is TGCGCCAGCAGCTTGGCCTACGGGAGCTCCTACGAGCAGTACTTC. Its protein is CASSLAYGSSYEQYF.

This clonotype was counted many times. Since it is a stray read in a library aimed at alpha chains, this beta chain has a size that is not meaningful. The rearrangement uses TRBV15 and TRBJ2-3, with D perhaps assigned TRBD1 or TRBD2 (5 bases each). V dropped 0 bases and J dropped 6 bases, with 10 bases sitting between them. CDR3 size: 14 residues. Germline lookup yields CDR1 LNHNV and CDR2 YYDKDF (reference sequence). Written as DNA, the CDR3 is TGTGCCACCAGCAGAGATCCCGAGGGGGATACGCAGTATTTT. It specifies CATSRDPEGDTQYF. Full variable domain (missing parts from reference TRBV15 and TRBJ2-3): DAMVIQNPRYQVTQFGKPVTLSCSQTLNHNVMYWYQQKSSQAPKLLFHYYDKDFNNEADTPDNFQSRRPNTSFCFLDIRSPGLGDTAMYLCATSRDPEGDTQYFGPGTRLTVL.

This clonotype was counted many times. This beta chain represents an off-target read in a library built for alpha chains; its size is of limited meaning. The rearrangement joins TRBV7-9 to TRBJ1-5; D is ambiguous. The CDR3 is 12 residues long. The V end was cut by 6 bases, the J end by 3 bases, with 6 bases between. Germline loops: CDR1 SEHNR, CDR2 FQNEAQ (reference sequence). The CDR3 nucleotides are TGTGCCAGCAGTTCAAACAATCAGCCCCAGCATTTT. Encoded protein: CASSSNNQPQHF. Drawing the rest from reference TRBV7-9 and TRBJ1-5, the complete variable domain is DTGVSQNPRHKITKRGQNVTFRCDPISEHNRLYWYRQTLGQGPEFLTYFQNEAQLEKSRLLSDRFSAERPKGSFSTLEIQRTEQGDSAMYLCASSSNNQPQHFGDGTRLSIL.